Listed below are T cell receptor beta chains from one sample, sequenced in a study of OX40 agonist ivuxolimab in advanced cancers. Only in-frame clones appear in the TCRdb table, and some are missing; sequencing was by immunoSEQ multiplex PCR. The profile shows more than 85,000 clones, around nine tenths of them singletons. This specimen consisted of CD4+ or CD8+ T cells sorted from blood, obtained in a trial of the OX40 agonist ivuxolimab. These receptors were taken from an adult with an advanced solid tumor such as melanoma, head and neck, liver or kidney cancer. CDR3s include the opening cysteine and the closing phenylalanine or tryptophan. A D gene is named only where the DNA matches it firmly. Size is stated for part of the rows, as once, few or many counts, or as a class when the clone is expanded.

>.|TRBV2|TRBJ2-5|few
TGTGCCAGCAGTGCGGGAGCTGAAGAGACCCAGTACTTC
CASSAGAEETQYF
>TRBD2|TRBV27|TRBJ2-2|.
TGTGCCAGCAGGAGTGGGACTAGAACCGGGGAGCTGTTTTTT
CASRSGTRTGELFF
>TRBD2|TRBV15|TRBJ2-1|.
TGTGCCACCATCCGGACTAGCGGGAGCTATGAGCAGTTCTTC
CATIRTSGSYEQFF
>.|TRBV28|TRBJ2-5|.
TGTGCCAGCAGTCCTCAAGGCGAGACCCAGTACTTC
CASSPQGETQYF
>.|TRBV7-2|TRBJ2-7|.
TGTGCCAGCAGGCCTTCAGGGTCCGCCTCCTACGAGCAGTACTTC
CASRPSGSASYEQYF
>.|TRBV19|TRBJ1-4|.
TGTGCCAGTAGTACGTCCGGTAATGAAAAACTGTTTTTT
CASSTSGNEKLFF
>.|TRBV6-5|TRBJ1-1|.
TGTGCCAGCAGTTACAAAGGGGGCACTGAAGCTTTCTTT
CASSYKGGTEAFF
>TRBD2|TRBV5-1|TRBJ2-7|.
TGCGCCAGCTGCGGGGGAACTAGTTACGAGCAGTACTTC
CASCGGTSYEQYF
>.|TRBV18|TRBJ2-3|.
TGTGCCAGCTCACCAGGAGATACGCAGTATTTT
CASSPGDTQYF
>.|TRBV19|TRBJ1-5|few
TGTGCCAGTAACACCCCGGGGATAGAGCAGCCCCAGCATTTT
CASNTPGIEQPQHF
>.|TRBV7-9|TRBJ2-7|.
TGTGCCAGCAGCTTATACGGCGAGCAGTACTTC
CASSLYGEQYF
>.|TRBV7-9|TRBJ1-2|once
TGTGCCAGCAGCCCGGACAGCTCGCAAGCTAACTATGGCTACACCTTC
CASSPDSSQANYGYTF
>.|TRBV25-1|TRBJ2-7|.
TGTGCCAGCGGTAACTCCTACGAGCAGTACTTC
CASGNSYEQYF
>TRBD1|TRBV7-8|TRBJ1-1|.
TGTGCCAGCAGCTTAGCTACAGGGGGCCATAACACTGAAGCTTTCTTT
CASSLATGGHNTEAFF
>TRBD1|TRBV6-5|TRBJ2-5|.
TGTGCCAGCAGTTACACACAGGGGGCGGGTAGGGAGACCCAGTACTTC
CASSYTQGAGRETQYF
>.|TRBV5-1|TRBJ2-5|.
TGCGCCAGCAGCTTGGCCGGGGGGCGTTCGGGAGAGACCCAGTACTTC
CASSLAGGRSGETQYF
>.|TRBV5-5|TRBJ2-2|once
TGTGCCAGCAGCTTGAGTCAGGGCCGCACCGGGGAGCTGTTTTTT
CASSLSQGRTGELFF
>.|TRBV6-1|TRBJ2-2|.
TGTGCCAGCAGTGAAGCGGTTAGCGGAAACACCGGGGAGCTGTTTTTT
CASSEAVSGNTGELFF
>.|TRBV4-3|TRBJ2-3|.
TGCGCCAGCAGCCAAGAAATCCCGCCAGCACGAGGGGCAGATACGCAGTATTTT
CASSQEIPPARGADTQYF
>.|TRBV28|TRBJ2-7|.
TGTGCCAGCAGTTTAATCCTCGGCCCTTCCTACGAGCAGTACTTC
CASSLILGPSYEQYF
>TRBD2|TRBV5-1|TRBJ2-5|few
TGCGCCAGCAGCTTGGGGACTAGCGCAAGTGGGGGGGAGACCCAGTACTTC
CASSLGTSASGGETQYF
>.|TRBV29-1|TRBJ2-7|once
TGCAGCGTTCTGGGACCAAACTACGAGCAGTACTTC
CSVLGPNYEQYF
>TRBD1|TRBV18|TRBJ1-3|.
TGTGCCAGCTCCCGCAGTCCCGGGACAGTTGGAAACACCATATATTTT
CASSRSPGTVGNTIYF
>.|TRBV7-2|TRBJ1-2|.
TGTGCCAGCAGCTTAGCGGGGGCCCGGGGCTACACCTTC
CASSLAGARGYTF
>.|TRBV5-6|TRBJ2-1|once
TGTGCCAGCGCGATCACCGGGCCCACCTCAAGCAATGAGCAGTTCTTC
CASAITGPTSSNEQFF
>TRBD2|TRBV19|TRBJ2-7|.
TGTGCCAGTAGTGTGGGACTAGCGGCCTCCTACGAGCAGTACTTC
CASSVGLAASYEQYF
>.|TRBV11-2|TRBJ1-1|.
TGTGCCAGCAGCTTAGCGGGCAGCCGAGCTTTCTTT
CASSLAGSRAFF
>.|TRBV11-3|TRBJ2-7|.
TGTGCCAGCAGCCACCGAGGGGGGGCCTACGAGCAGTACTTC
CASSHRGGAYEQYF
>.|TRBV28|TRBJ2-5|.
TGTGCCAGCAGTTTCGGTAAAGAGACCCAGTACTTC
CASSFGKETQYF
>.|TRBV10-3|TRBJ2-7|.
TGTGCCATCAGTGAGTCAGGGATCGACGAGCAGTACTTC
CAISESGIDEQYF
>.|TRBV19|TRBJ2-5|.
TGTGCCGCTGGGGAAGGTATCGGGACCCAGTACTTC
CAAGEGIGTQYF
>TRBD1|TRBV6-5|TRBJ1-2|.
TGTGCCATCCTTGACAGGGCTAACTATGGCTACACCTTC
CAILDRANYGYTF
>.|TRBV5-4|TRBJ2-7|.
TGTGCCAGCAGCTCGTGGGACTCTACCTACGAGCAGTACTTC
CASSSWDSTYEQYF
>.|TRBV6-6|TRBJ1-1|.
TGTGCCAGCAGCCCATGGAACACTGAAGCTTTCTTT
CASSPWNTEAFF
>.|TRBV4-2|TRBJ2-2|.
TGTGCCAGCAGCCAAGGTTACGGGGGGAACACCGGGGAGCTGTTTTTT
CASSQGYGGNTGELFF
>.|TRBV15|TRBJ2-7|.
TGTGCCACCAGCAGAGGGGAGAGCGGAAACTACGAGCAGTACTTC
CATSRGESGNYEQYF
>TRBD1|TRBV11-2|TRBJ2-5|few
TGTGCCAGCAGCACAAGGACAGGGCAGGAGACCCAGTACTTC
CASSTRTGQETQYF
>TRBD2|TRBV9|TRBJ2-1|.
TGTGCCAGCAGCACAAGCGGGAGTGGCTACAATGAGCAGTTCTTC
CASSTSGSGYNEQFF